Listed below are T cell receptor beta chains from one sample, sequenced in a study of T cells in Graves' hyperthyroidism and ophthalmopathy. TCRdb processed the multiplex PCR reads anew with MiXCR; each CDR3 protein has one entry. The sample holds roughly 740,000 distinct CDR3 sequences, roughly 15% seen once. Material: blood. These receptors were collected from a man between 18 and 29 years old with Graves' hyperthyroidism. The CDR3 runs from the conserved cysteine through the conserved F or W. A D gene is named only where the DNA matches it firmly. Rows give clone size only sometimes, using once, few, many, or a class for an expanded clone.

d_call	v_call	j_call	clone_size	cdr3_nt	cdr3_aa
TRBD1	TRBV5-1	TRBJ2-5	.	TGCGCCAGTGTGCAGGGGGCGCGCCAAGAGACCCAGTACTTC	CASVQGARQETQYF
TRBD2	TRBV4-1	TRBJ2-7	few	TGCGCCAGCAGCCAAGATGGGACTAGCGGGAGTCCCTACGAGCAGTACTTC	CASSQDGTSGSPYEQYF
.	TRBV9	TRBJ1-2	few	TGTGCCAGCAGCGCTGGGTATGGCTACACCTTC	CASSAGYGYTF
TRBD1	TRBV10-3	TRBJ1-2	.	TGTGCCATCAGTGAAGGGAACAGGGGGCTCGGCTACACCTTC	CAISEGNRGLGYTF
.	TRBV28	TRBJ2-3	few	TGTGCCAGCAGTTTGCCTCCCATGTTTGGGCAGTATTTT	CASSLPPMFGQYF
.	TRBV6-1	TRBJ2-2	few	TGTGCCAACAGCTTGACGTTCGCCGGGGAGCTGTTTTTT	CANSLTFAGELFF
.	TRBV28	TRBJ2-1	many	TGTGCCAGCAGTCCCGCCGAGACAGCTAACCTTCGCGATGAGCAGTTCTTC	CASSPAETANLRDEQFF
TRBD1	TRBV28	TRBJ1-2	many	TGTGCCAGCAGTTTGATCGACAGGGCTGGTGGCTACACCTTC	CASSLIDRAGGYTF
TRBD1	TRBV11-1	TRBJ2-2	many	TGTGCCAGCAGCCCAAGGACAGGGACCGGGGAGCTGTTTTTT	CASSPRTGTGELFF
.	TRBV6-2/TRBV6-3	TRBJ2-7	.	TGTGCCAGCAGTTTCCGACAAGACGTCTCCTACGAGCAGTACTTC	CASSFRQDVSYEQYF
.	TRBV28	TRBJ2-7	few	TGTGCCAGTCAAACTCCCTTTATGGGGGCTGACGAGCAGTACTTC	CASQTPFMGADEQYF
.	TRBV7-8	TRBJ2-3	many	TGTGCCAGCAGCTTAAGACTTCGCACAGATACGCAGTATTTT	CASSLRLRTDTQYF
TRBD2	TRBV24-1	TRBJ2-3	.	TGTGCCACCAGTGCCAGGACTAGCGGGAACACAGATACGCAGTATTTT	CATSARTSGNTDTQYF
.	TRBV11-2	TRBJ2-1	many	TGTGCCAGCAGCTTAGCCCTCGGAGGCTACAATGAGCAGTTCTTC	CASSLALGGYNEQFF
.	TRBV10-1	TRBJ2-7	many	TGCGCCAGCAGTAGGGATCTCTACGAGCAGTACTTC	CASSRDLYEQYF
.	TRBV30	TRBJ2-3	many	TGTGCCTGGAGTTGGGGCGGCCCTCGGAAGGATACGCAGTATTTT	CAWSWGGPRKDTQYF
TRBD1	TRBV6-1	TRBJ1-5	many	TGTGCCAGCAGTTACGTGACAGGGAATCAGCCCCAGCATTTT	CASSYVTGNQPQHF
.	TRBV15	TRBJ1-5	many	TGTGCCACCAGCAGAGCCCCAGGGAGAAGCAATCAGCCCCAGCATTTT	CATSRAPGRSNQPQHF
.	TRBV13	TRBJ2-5	few	TGTGCCAGCAGCTTAGTCGACAGGTCTCAAGAGACCCAGTACTTC	CASSLVDRSQETQYF
TRBD2	TRBV7-8	TRBJ2-1	many	TGTGCCAGCAGCTTAGACGCGGGAGGGCCTATCAATGAGCAGTTCTTC	CASSLDAGGPINEQFF
.	TRBV20-1	TRBJ1-4	.	TGCAGTGCTAGCCCGAAGGCAGGGGCTGTTGGTGAAAAACTGTTTTTT	CSASPKAGAVGEKLFF
TRBD1	TRBV29-1	TRBJ2-3	.	TGCAGCGTGGAATTCGGGACAGGGCTTACAGATACGCAGTATTTT	CSVEFGTGLTDTQYF
TRBD2	TRBV3-1	TRBJ2-7	many	TGTGCCAGCAGCCGATCTGTTGGGGACTATTTCTCCTACGAGCAGTACTTC	CASSRSVGDYFSYEQYF
.	TRBV29-1	TRBJ1-1	.	TGCAGCGTTGTGGAGGGTCGGGCTGAAGCTTTCTTT	CSVVEGRAEAFF
.	TRBV19	TRBJ1-2	many	TGTGCCAGTAGTATTCCCCTCCGCGGGGCCTATGGCTACACCTTC	CASSIPLRGAYGYTF
TRBD1	TRBV7-8	TRBJ2-3	few	TGTGCCAGCGTGCCAGGGGGCGTATTCACAGATACGCAGTATTTT	CASVPGGVFTDTQYF
.	TRBV20-1	TRBJ1-1	few	TGCAGTGCTTATAAAGGGGTGGGCACTGAAGCTTTCTTT	CSAYKGVGTEAFF
TRBD1	TRBV5-1	TRBJ2-1	many	TGCGCCAGCACAGGGGGTGCCCTCCATGAGCAGTTCTTC	CASTGGALHEQFF
.	TRBV19	TRBJ1-1	.	TGTGCCAGTAGTATCCGGACAGAAGGCACTGAAGCTTTCTTT	CASSIRTEGTEAFF